A single TCR beta chain is shown here with its context. What it binds is not known. This entry belongs to a study of stem cell transplantation in POMP-related autoinflammatory disease. Study-wide points: Unique TRB V-J gene pairings were limited in number in patients with PRAID.

Here immunoSEQ multiplex PCR was the method, and the copy in TCRdb shows in-frame clones only, minus some. This table has roughly 68,000 clones, roughly 88% appearing once. This TCR was sampled from a human patient with POMP-related autoinflammation and immune dysregulation (PRAID). Some T cells here may be from the graft donor. Sample: CD4+ T cells from PBMCs, taken after stem cell transplantation.

The CDR3 region has the DNA TGTGCCAGCCGGGACAGGGAAAATCAGCCCCAGCATTTT. Its translation: CASRDRENQPQHF. The gene calls are TRBV19 and TRBJ1-5, with 9 bases fitting TRBD1. The junction had 4 bases not matched to a gene; V was cut back by 9 bases and J by 4 bases. The CDR3 extends over 13 amino acids. The germline V gene has CDR1 LNHDA and CDR2 SQIVND (reference sequence).